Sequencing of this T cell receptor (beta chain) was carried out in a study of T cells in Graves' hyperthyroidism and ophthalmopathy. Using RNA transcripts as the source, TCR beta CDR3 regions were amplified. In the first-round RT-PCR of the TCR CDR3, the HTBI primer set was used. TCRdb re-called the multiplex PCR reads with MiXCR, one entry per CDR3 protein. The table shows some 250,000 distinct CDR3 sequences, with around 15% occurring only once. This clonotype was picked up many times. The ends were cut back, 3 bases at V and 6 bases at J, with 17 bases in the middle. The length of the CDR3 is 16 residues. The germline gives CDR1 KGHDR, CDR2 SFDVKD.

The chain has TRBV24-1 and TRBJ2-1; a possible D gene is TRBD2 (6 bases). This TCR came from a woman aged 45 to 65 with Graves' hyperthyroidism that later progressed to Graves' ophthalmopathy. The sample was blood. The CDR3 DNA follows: TGTGCCACCAGTGATCTCCCGACGGGGGAATTCAATGAGCAGTTCTTC. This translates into CATSDLPTGEFNEQFF.